This T cell receptor (beta chain) was sequenced during a study of blood T cell repertoires in COVID-19. About the research overall: Samples representing acute and convalescent COVID-19 were sourced from the United States, Italy and Spain. The cDNA or gDNA used as material had been derived from T cells, B-cell-depleted T cells, or PBMCs.

This CDR3 is 15 amino acids long. The germline V gene encodes CDR1 SGHVS and CDR2 FQNEAQ. J gave up 5 bases and V 5 bases, and 8 bases lay outside the gene matches. Source study methods: Amplification of reference gene primers was used by the study to estimate nucleated cell counts. Profiled with immunoSEQ multiplex PCR; TCRdb holds only in-frame clones, not every one. V and J calls and clone size are copied from that table; D and trimming were computed from the DNA. The data show about 250,000 clones, approximately 90% seen once. Sample: peripheral blood. This clonotype was obtained from a woman aged 40 to 50 who had recovered from COVID-19. The J gene is TRBJ2-5, the V gene TRBV7-8; TRBD1 matches at 10 bases. Here the CDR3 reads CASSREGQGRETQYF. The CDR3 coding sequence is TGTGCCAGCAGCCGAGAGGGACAGGGGAGGGAGACCCAGTACTTC.